This T cell receptor beta chain was found in a study of CD8 T cells in ankylosing spondylitis. Findings and caveats of the study: CD8+ cells made up the disease-linked clones, which were relatively rare in peripheral blood. The clones that were linked to disease were reported to be significantly enriched in matched synovial fluid samples from ankylosing spondylitis patients. Ankylosing spondylitis blood seemed to carry a telltale TCR beta motif made of roughly eight highly homologous variants. Some motif variants had been reported before (in reactive arthritis synovial fluid and blood).

Making use of molecular barcodes, quantitative 5'-RACE generated TCR beta libraries. From the 5' RACE reads, TCRdb called clonotypes with MiXCR, one entry per CDR3 protein. The sample records some 220,000 distinct CDR3 sequences, 7.3% being singletons. This clonotype has at least ten counts. What it binds is not known. The receptor was derived from a male donor with ankylosing spondylitis. The source material was blood, either unsorted or a sorted T cell fraction (not recorded which).

The CDR3 DNA reads as TGTGCCAGCAGCGGGGACGGCCGAACCTACGAGCAGTACTTC. It yields the protein CASSGDGRTYEQYF. The chain uses TRBV7-9 and TRBJ2-7; D tentatively reads TRBD1 or TRBD2 (5 bases each). Germline lookup yields CDR1 SEHNR and CDR2 FQNEAQ (reference sequence). The CDR3 runs to 14 residues. V was cut by 5 bases and J by 2 bases, with 13 bases left in between.